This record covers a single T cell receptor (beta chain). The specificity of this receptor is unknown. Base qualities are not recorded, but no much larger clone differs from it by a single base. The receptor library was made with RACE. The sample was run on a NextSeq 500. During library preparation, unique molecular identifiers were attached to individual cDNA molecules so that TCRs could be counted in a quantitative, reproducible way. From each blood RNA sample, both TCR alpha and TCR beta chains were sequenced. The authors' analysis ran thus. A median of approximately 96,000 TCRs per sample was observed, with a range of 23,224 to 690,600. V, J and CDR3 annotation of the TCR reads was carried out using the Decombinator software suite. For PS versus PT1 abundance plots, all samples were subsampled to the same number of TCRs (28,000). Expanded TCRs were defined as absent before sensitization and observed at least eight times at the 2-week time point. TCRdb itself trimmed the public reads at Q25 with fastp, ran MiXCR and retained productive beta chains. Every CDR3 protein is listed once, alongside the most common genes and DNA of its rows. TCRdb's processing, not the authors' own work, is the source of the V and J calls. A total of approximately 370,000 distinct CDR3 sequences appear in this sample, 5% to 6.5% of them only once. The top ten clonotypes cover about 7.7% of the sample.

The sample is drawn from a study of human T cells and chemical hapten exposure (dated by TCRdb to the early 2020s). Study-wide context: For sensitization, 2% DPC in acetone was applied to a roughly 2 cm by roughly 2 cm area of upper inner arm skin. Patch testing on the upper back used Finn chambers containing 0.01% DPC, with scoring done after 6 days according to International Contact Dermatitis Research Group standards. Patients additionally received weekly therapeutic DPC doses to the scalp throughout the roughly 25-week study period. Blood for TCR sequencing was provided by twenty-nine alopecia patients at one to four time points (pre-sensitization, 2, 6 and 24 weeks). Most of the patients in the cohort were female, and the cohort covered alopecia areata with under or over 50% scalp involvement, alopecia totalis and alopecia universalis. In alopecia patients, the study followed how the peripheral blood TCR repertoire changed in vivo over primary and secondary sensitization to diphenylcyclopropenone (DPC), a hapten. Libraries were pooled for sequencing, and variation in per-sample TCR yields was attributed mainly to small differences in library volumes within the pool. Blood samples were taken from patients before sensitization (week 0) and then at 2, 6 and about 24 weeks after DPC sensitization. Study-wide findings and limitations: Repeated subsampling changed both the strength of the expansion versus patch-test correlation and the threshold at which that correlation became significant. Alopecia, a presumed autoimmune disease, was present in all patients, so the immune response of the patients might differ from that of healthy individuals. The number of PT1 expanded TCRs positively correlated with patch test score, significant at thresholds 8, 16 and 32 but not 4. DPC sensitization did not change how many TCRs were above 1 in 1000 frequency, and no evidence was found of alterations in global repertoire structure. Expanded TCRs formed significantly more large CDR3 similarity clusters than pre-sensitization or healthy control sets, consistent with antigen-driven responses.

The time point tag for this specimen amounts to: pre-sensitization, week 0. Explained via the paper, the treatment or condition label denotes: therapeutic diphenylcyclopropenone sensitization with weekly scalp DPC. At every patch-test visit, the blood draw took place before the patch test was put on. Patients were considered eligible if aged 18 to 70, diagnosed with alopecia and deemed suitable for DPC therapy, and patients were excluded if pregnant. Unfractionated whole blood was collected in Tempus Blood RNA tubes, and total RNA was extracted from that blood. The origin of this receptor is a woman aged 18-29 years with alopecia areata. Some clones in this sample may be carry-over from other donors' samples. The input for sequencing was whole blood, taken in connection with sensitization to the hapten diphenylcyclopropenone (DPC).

The CDR3 region: CASSLTGGDSTDTQYF. Here is the DNA: TGTGCCAGCAGCCTCACAGGAGGGGACAGCACAGATACGCAGTATTTT. This sequence uses TRBV4-2 and TRBJ2-3; TRBD2 is a weak D gene call, 6 bases matching. The CDR3 runs 16 amino acids, cysteine and phenylalanine included. CDR3 DNA only is kept here, 48 bases in frame from base 1. CDR1 and CDR2 (LGHNA, YNFKEQ) derive from the germline V gene. V loses 4 bases of germline sequence and J loses 0 bases, and the interval between the two ends is 14 bases.